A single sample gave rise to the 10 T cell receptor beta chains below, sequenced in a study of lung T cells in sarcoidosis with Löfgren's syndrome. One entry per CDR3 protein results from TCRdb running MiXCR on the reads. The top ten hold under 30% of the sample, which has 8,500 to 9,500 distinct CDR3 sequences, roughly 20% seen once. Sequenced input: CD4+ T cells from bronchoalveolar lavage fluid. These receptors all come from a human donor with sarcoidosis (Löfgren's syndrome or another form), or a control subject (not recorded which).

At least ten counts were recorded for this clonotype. CDR3 coding DNA: TGTGCCAGCAGCTTGGCCGGGACAAGCACCGGGGAGCTGTTTTTT. It yields the protein CASSLAGTSTGELFF. This chain connects TRBV7-6 to TRBJ2-2; D is perhaps TRBD1 (6 bases). This CDR3 is 15 amino acids long. Per the germline V gene, CDR1 is SGHVS and CDR2 is FNYEAQ. Trimming took off 3 bases at V and 4 bases at J, with 12 bases between the two ends.

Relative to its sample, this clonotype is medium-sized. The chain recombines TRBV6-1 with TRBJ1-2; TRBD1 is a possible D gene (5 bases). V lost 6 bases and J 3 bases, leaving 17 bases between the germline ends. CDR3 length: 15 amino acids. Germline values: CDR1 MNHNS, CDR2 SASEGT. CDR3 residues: CASRVGGGTYYGYTF. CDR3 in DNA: TGTGCCAGCAGGGTTGGCGGGGGGACTTACTATGGCTACACCTTC.

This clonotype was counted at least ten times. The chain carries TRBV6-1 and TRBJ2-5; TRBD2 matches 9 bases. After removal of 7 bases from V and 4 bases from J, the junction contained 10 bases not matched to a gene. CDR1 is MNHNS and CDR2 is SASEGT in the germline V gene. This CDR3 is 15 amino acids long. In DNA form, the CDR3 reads TGTGCCAGCACCCAAATGGCGGGGGGGAGAGAGACCCAGTACTTC. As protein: CASTQMAGGRETQYF.

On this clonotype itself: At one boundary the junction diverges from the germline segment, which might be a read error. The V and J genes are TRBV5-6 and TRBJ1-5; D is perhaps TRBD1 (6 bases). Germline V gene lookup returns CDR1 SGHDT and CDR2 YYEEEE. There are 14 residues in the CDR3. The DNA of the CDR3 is TGTGCCGGCAGTCCGACAGGAAGCAATCAGCCCCAGCATTTT. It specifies CAGSPTGSNQPQHF.

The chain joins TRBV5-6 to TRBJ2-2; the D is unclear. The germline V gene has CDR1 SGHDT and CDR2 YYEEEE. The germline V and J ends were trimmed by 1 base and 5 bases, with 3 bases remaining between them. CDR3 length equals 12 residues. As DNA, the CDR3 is TGTGCCAGCAGCTTGTGGACCGGGGAGCTGTTTTTT. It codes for CASSLWTGELFF. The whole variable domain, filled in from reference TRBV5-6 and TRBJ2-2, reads DAGVTQSPTHLIKTRGQQVTLRCSPKSGHDTVSWYQQALGQGPQFIFQYYEEEERQRGNFPDRFSGHQFPNYSSELNVNALLLGDSALYLCASSLWTGELFFGEGSRLTVL.

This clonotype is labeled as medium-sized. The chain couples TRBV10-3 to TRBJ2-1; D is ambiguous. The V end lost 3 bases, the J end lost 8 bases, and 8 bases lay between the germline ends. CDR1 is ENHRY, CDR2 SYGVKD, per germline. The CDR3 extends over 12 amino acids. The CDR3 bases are TGTGCCATCAGTGAAGTGGGCGATGAGCAGTTCTTC. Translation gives CAISEVGDEQFF.

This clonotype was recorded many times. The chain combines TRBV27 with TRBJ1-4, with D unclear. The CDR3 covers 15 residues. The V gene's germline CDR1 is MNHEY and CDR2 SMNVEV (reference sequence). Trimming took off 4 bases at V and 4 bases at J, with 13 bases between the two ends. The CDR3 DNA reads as TGTGCCAGCAGTTCATCCTCGATATATAATGAAAAACTGTTTTTT. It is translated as CASSSSSIYNEKLFF. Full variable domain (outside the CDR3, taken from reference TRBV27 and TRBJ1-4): EAQVTQNPRYLITVTGKKLTVTCSQNMNHEYMSWYRQDPGLGLRQIYYSMNVEVTDKGDVPEGYKVSRKEKRNFPLILESPSPNQTSLYFCASSSSSIYNEKLFFGSGTQLSVL.

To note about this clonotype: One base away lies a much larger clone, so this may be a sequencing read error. The CDR3 loop is CASSQERTTSLSGYTF. CDR3 DNA sequence: TGTGCCAGCAGCCAAGAAAGGACAACCTCCCTGAGTGGCTACACCTTC. V is TRBV3-1 and J is TRBJ1-2; D might be TRBD1 (5 bases). Germline assignment: CDR1 LGHDT and CDR2 YNNKEL (reference sequence). This CDR3 contains 16 residues. Trimming left V 0 bases short and J 7 bases short, with 18 bases between.

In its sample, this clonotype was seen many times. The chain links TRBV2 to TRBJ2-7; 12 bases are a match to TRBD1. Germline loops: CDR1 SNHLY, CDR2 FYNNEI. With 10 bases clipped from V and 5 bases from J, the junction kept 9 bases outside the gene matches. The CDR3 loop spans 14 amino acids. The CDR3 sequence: CATPAGTGGHEQYF. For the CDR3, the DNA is TGTGCCACCCCCGCTGGGACAGGGGGCCACGAGCAGTACTTC.

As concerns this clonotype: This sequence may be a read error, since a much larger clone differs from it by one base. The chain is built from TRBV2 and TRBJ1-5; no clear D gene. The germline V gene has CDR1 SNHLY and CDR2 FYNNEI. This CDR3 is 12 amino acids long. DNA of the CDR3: TGTGCCGGCAGTTGGTCTCCCCAGCCCCAGCATTTT. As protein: CAGSWSPQPQHF.